One sample yielded the 9 T cell receptor beta chains listed below, sequenced in a study of CD8 T cells in Susac syndrome. With random hexamers, 0.5 to 1 ug RNA was reverse transcribed. TCRdb ran MiXCR on the immunoSEQ multiplex PCR reads and lists one entry per CDR3 protein. Of roughly 400,000 distinct CDR3 sequences in the sample, approximately 85% were seen once. What was sequenced was CD8+ T cells from PBMCs. Receptors were obtained from a human donor with multiple sclerosis.

The J gene is TRBJ2-3, the V gene TRBV9, with TRBD2 matching 8 bases. V lost 3 bases to trimming and J lost 4 bases; unmatched junction nucleotides: 7. The CDR3 consists of 15 residues. In germline, CDR1 is SGDLS, CDR2 YYNGEE. The CDR3 reads CASSASGFGADTQYF. CDR3 in DNA: TGTGCCAGCAGCGCTAGCGGGTTTGGAGCAGATACGCAGTATTTT. Full variable domain (missing parts from reference TRBV9 and TRBJ2-3): DSGVTQTPKHLITATGQRVTLRCSPRSGDLSVYWYQQSLDQGLQFLIQYYNGEERAKGNILERFSAQQFPDLHSELNLSSLELGDSALYFCASSASGFGADTQYFGPGTRLTVL.

The gene calls are TRBV12-3 or TRBV12-4 and TRBJ1-1; D uncertain. The CDR3 length is 15 residues. V was clipped by 3 bases and J by 4 bases, with 15 bases between them. The chain's CDR3 is CASSFGLFEGTEAFF. CDR3 bases: TGTGCCAGCAGTTTCGGGCTTTTCGAGGGCACTGAAGCTTTCTTT.

The rearrangement joins TRBV5-6 to TRBJ1-4; D remains ambiguous. The CDR3 loop spans 15 amino acids. Trimming left V 1 base short and J 10 bases short, with 17 bases between. The germline V gene has CDR1 SGHDT and CDR2 YYEEEE. CDR3 nucleotide sequence: TGTGCCAGCAGCTTGAACTCGTTCCGGGGAGGAAAACTGTTTTTT. This gives the protein CASSLNSFRGGKLFF. Full variable domain (outside the CDR3, taken from reference TRBV5-6 and TRBJ1-4): DAGVTQSPTHLIKTRGQQVTLRCSPKSGHDTVSWYQQALGQGPQFIFQYYEEEERQRGNFPDRFSGHQFPNYSSELNVNALLLGDSALYLCASSLNSFRGGKLFFGSGTQLSVL.

This sequence joins TRBV18 and TRBJ2-2; no clear D gene. The germline gives CDR1 KGHSH, CDR2 LQKENI. This CDR3 contains 12 residues. V was pared by 11 bases and J by 5 bases, with 12 bases between. CDR3 nucleotide sequence: TGTGCCGGCATGGGAATAACCGGGGAGCTGTTTTTT. It specifies CAGMGITGELFF.

The chain joins TRBV9 to TRBJ1-3, with D unresolved. Germline V lookup: CDR1 SGDLS, CDR2 YYNGEE. Trimming took off 3 bases at V and 8 bases at J, with 6 bases between the two ends. The CDR3 totals 11 residues. CDR3 DNA sequence: TGTGCCAGCAGCGCCGTGGACACCATATATTTT. It is translated as CASSAVDTIYF.

The table lists this clonotype with a count of one. The chain has TRBV5-1 and TRBJ2-7; D possibly uses TRBD1 or TRBD2 (5 bases each). Trimming stripped 4 bases from V and 3 bases from J, with 17 bases between. CDR1 SGHRS and CDR2 YFSETQ come from the germline V gene. CDR3 size: 15 residues. The CDR3 DNA follows: TGCGCCAGCAGCACGTCGCTTGGGGGAGACTACGAGCAGTACTTC. Translation gives CASSTSLGGDYEQYF. The whole variable domain, filled in from reference TRBV5-1 and TRBJ2-7, reads KAGVTQTPRYLIKTRGQQVTLSCSPISGHRSVSWYQQTPGQGLQFLFEYFSETQRNKGNFPGRFSGRQFSNSRSEMNVSTLELGDSALYLCASSTSLGGDYEQYFGPGTRLTVT.

The chain recombines TRBV27 with TRBJ2-3, with D tentatively TRBD2 (5 bases). Germline V CDR1 and CDR2: MNHEY, SMNVEV (reference sequence). Deletions cut 7 bases from V and 3 bases from J, with 11 bases between. The CDR3 loop spans 13 amino acids. CDR3 sequence (DNA): TGTGCCAGCATGGTGGGAGCTACAGATACGCAGTATTTT. Its protein product is CASMVGATDTQYF.

The V call is TRBV20-1, the J call TRBJ2-7, with 7 positions matching TRBD2. Germline CDR1 reads DFQATT; CDR2 reads SNEGSKA (reference sequence). This CDR3 contains 13 residues. V gave up 6 bases and J gave up 5 bases; unmatched junction bases: 10. The CDR3 sequence is CSATPGGPHEQYF. CDR3 in DNA: TGCAGTGCGACCCCGGGGGGACCTCACGAGCAGTACTTC.

V usage is TRBV12-3 or TRBV12-4 and J usage is TRBJ1-2; D is uncertain. The CDR3 contains 15 residues. Trimming pared 2 bases from V and 0 bases from J, leaving 10 bases between. CDR3 sequence (DNA): TGTGCCAGCAGTTTAAACCTAGGCTCTAACTATGGCTACACCTTC. This sequence encodes CASSLNLGSNYGYTF.